This T cell receptor (beta chain) was identified during a study of blood T cell repertoires in COVID-19. V was pared by 1 base and J by 5 bases, with 8 bases between. This CDR3 has 14 residues. Germline V lookup: CDR1 SGHVS, CDR2 FNYEAQ. Ages ranged from about 18 to 89 years, with residence in approximately 23 US areas. Clinical histories supplied by participants themselves formed the basis of cohort assignment. Source study methods: How many nucleated cells were present was estimated from reference gene primer amplification. The assay was immunoSEQ multiplex PCR, and TCRdb's table has in-frame clones only and misses some. Clone size and the V and J calls come from that table; the DNA yielded D and trimming. The sample lists roughly 240,000 clones, about nine tenths occurring once.

The sequenced sample was PBMCs or T cells enriched from blood (not recorded which). This receptor was obtained from a young woman with acute COVID-19. The V and J genes are TRBV7-6 and TRBJ1-4, with a weak D call TRBD1 (5 bases). The CDR3 nucleotides read TGTGCCAGCAGCTTAGGGGGGAGGAATGAAAAACTGTTTTTT. Its protein is CASSLGGRNEKLFF.